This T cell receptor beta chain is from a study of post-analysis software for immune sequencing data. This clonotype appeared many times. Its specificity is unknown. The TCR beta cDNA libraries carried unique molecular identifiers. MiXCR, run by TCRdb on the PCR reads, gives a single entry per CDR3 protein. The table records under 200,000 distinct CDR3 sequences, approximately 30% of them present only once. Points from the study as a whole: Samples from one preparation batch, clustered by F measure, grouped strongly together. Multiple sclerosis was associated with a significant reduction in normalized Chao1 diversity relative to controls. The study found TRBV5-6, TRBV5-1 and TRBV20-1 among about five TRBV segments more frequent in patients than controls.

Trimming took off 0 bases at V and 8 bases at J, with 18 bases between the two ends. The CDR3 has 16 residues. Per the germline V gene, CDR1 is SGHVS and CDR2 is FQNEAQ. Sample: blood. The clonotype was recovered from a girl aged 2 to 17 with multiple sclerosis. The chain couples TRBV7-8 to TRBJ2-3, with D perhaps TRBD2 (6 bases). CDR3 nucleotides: TGTGCCAGCAGCTTAGCGGGACTTACCACCTCTGGTACGCAGTATTTT. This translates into CASSLAGLTTSGTQYF.